The rows below give T cell receptor beta chains drawn from one sample of a study of cytomegalovirus exposure and HLA in healthy donors. The table came from immunoSEQ multiplex PCR; TCRdb's copy has only in-frame clones and leaves some out. The data contain nearly 110,000 clones, about 76% of them seen just once; the ten biggest clones take up roughly 6%. Sequenced input: PBMCs. Every receptor here comes from a woman between 50 and 59 years old in good health and CMV-seropositive. CDR3s include the opening cysteine and the closing phenylalanine or tryptophan. Fields, in order: clone size, J gene, D gene, V gene, CDR3 DNA, CDR3 protein. A D gene is named only where the DNA matches it firmly. Clone size is given for some rows only: seen once, a few or many times, or a class if the clone is expanded.

size: .; J: TRBJ1-3; D: .; V: TRBV20-1; DNA: TGCAGTGCTAGAGGGACAGCCGTATATTTT; CDR3: CSARGTAVYF
size: .; J: TRBJ1-1; D: .; V: TRBV6-5; DNA: TGTGCCAGCAGTTACCTCCGACAGGAGAAGAACACTGAAGCTTTCTTT; CDR3: CASSYLRQEKNTEAFF
size: few; J: TRBJ1-2; D: TRBD1; V: TRBV27; DNA: TGTGCCAGCAGTTTACTATATCAATTGGACAGGGGGAGGGATGGCTACACCTTC; CDR3: CASSLLYQLDRGRDGYTF
size: .; J: TRBJ2-5; D: TRBD2; V: TRBV6-1; DNA: TGTGCCAGCAGTGGCGGGGGGGCCCAAGAGACCCAGTACTTC; CDR3: CASSGGGAQETQYF
size: .; J: TRBJ1-1; D: .; V: TRBV9; DNA: TGTGCCAGCAGCCGGGGACAGAACACTGAAGCTTTCTTT; CDR3: CASSRGQNTEAFF
size: .; J: TRBJ2-3; D: .; V: TRBV7-2; DNA: TGTGCCAGCAGCCCAACCGGGACTAGCACAGATACGCAGTATTTT; CDR3: CASSPTGTSTDTQYF
size: .; J: TRBJ1-1; D: TRBD1; V: TRBV2; DNA: TGTGCCAGCAGAGCCGACAGGGGGATGAACACTGAAGCTTTCTTT; CDR3: CASRADRGMNTEAFF
size: .; J: TRBJ1-3; D: .; V: TRBV28; DNA: TGTGCCAGCACCCCCGCGGGGGGGGAGGCCTCTGGAAACACCATATATTTT; CDR3: CASTPAGGEASGNTIYF
size: .; J: TRBJ2-7; D: TRBD2; V: TRBV4-3; DNA: TGCGCCAGCAGCCAAGGGCTAGCGGGGGCCTACGAGCAGTACTTC; CDR3: CASSQGLAGAYEQYF
size: .; J: TRBJ2-7; D: TRBD1; V: TRBV5-4; DNA: TGTGCCAGCAGCTTGTTGGCAGGGGGTATGGAGCAGTACTTC; CDR3: CASSLLAGGMEQYF
size: few; J: TRBJ1-1; D: TRBD1; V: TRBV7-6; DNA: TGTGCCAGCAGCTCGACAGGGGGCCTGAACACTGAAGCTTTCTTT; CDR3: CASSSTGGLNTEAFF
size: .; J: TRBJ2-7; D: TRBD1; V: TRBV7-9; DNA: TGTGCCAGCAGCCAACCGGACAGGGGGCGGTACGAGCAGTACTTC; CDR3: CASSQPDRGRYEQYF
size: .; J: TRBJ2-7; D: .; V: TRBV9; DNA: TGTGCCAGCAGCGTAGATGGGGCCATCTCCTACGAGCAGTACTTC; CDR3: CASSVDGAISYEQYF
size: .; J: TRBJ2-2; D: .; V: TRBV2; DNA: TGTGCCAGCACTAGGGGCAGTACCACCGGGGAGCTGTTTTTT; CDR3: CASTRGSTTGELFF
size: once; J: TRBJ1-1; D: .; V: TRBV5-1; DNA: TGCGCCAGCAGCTTGTTAGGGCAGGGAAGCACTGAAGCTTTCTTT; CDR3: CASSLLGQGSTEAFF
size: .; J: TRBJ1-5; D: .; V: TRBV29-1; DNA: TGCAGCGTTGAATGGGCAGATAATTATGATAGCAATCAGCCCCAGCATTTT; CDR3: CSVEWADNYDSNQPQHF
size: .; J: TRBJ2-7; D: .; V: TRBV27; DNA: TGTGCCAGCAGTTTTTCACAGTCCTACGAGCAGTACTTC; CDR3: CASSFSQSYEQYF
size: few; J: TRBJ1-4; D: .; V: TRBV7-2; DNA: TGTGCCAGCAGCTCACCGACAGAGCCTAATGAAAAACTGTTTTTT; CDR3: CASSSPTEPNEKLFF
size: once; J: TRBJ1-2; D: .; V: TRBV18; DNA: TGTGCCAGCTCACCACCGGTAAGCGAGGGTTTAAGCTATGGCTACACCTTC; CDR3: CASSPPVSEGLSYGYTF
size: .; J: TRBJ1-2; D: .; V: TRBV18; DNA: TGTGCCAGCTCACCGACCCAGGGTCCTAACTATGGCTACACCTTC; CDR3: CASSPTQGPNYGYTF